One and the same sample provided the 26 T cell receptor beta chains below, sequenced in a study of T cell responses to AZD1222 COVID-19 vaccine. Clones were sequenced by immunoSEQ multiplex PCR, and TCRdb holds only the in-frame ones, with some missing. The sample yields approximately 150,000 clones, 90% to 95% seen once. Sequencing was performed on peripheral blood, taken on day 0 of AZD1222 vaccination. These receptors were collected from an adult in good health.

The DNA for the CDR3 is TGTGCCAGCAGCCACCCAGGCGGGGTAGGGAGCTACACCTTC. Translated: CASSHPGGVGSYTF. The chain employs TRBV11-2 and TRBJ1-2; D not resolved. CDR3 length equals 14 residues. CDR1 and CDR2 (germline): SGHAT, FQNNGV. V was pared by 5 bases and J by 9 bases, with 19 bases between.

The chain combines TRBV19 with TRBJ1-2, with TRBD1 matching over 7 bases. This CDR3 spans 18 amino acids. J gave up 4 bases and V 3 bases, and 17 bases lay outside the gene matches. Per germline, CDR1 LNHDA and CDR2 SQIVND (reference sequence). The CDR3 reads CASSINGPKTGSGYGYTF. The CDR3 DNA is TGTGCCAGTAGTATTAATGGCCCTAAGACAGGGTCTGGCTATGGCTACACCTTC. Supplemented by reference TRBV19 and TRBJ1-2, the full variable domain reads DGGITQSPKYLFRKEGQNVTLSCEQNLNHDAMYWYRQDPGQGLRLIYYSQIVNDFQKGDIAEGYSVSREKKESFPLTVTSAQKNPTAFYLCASSINGPKTGSGYGYTFGSGTRLTVV.

The chain carries TRBV5-1 and TRBJ1-5; a weak D match, TRBD1 (6 bases). This CDR3 has 16 residues. The germline V gene encodes CDR1 SGHRS and CDR2 YFSETQ. The V gene lost 1 base and the J gene lost 4 bases, with 15 bases spanning the gap. The CDR3 reads CASSLFGGQPNQPQHF. The CDR3 DNA is TGCGCCAGCAGCTTGTTTGGGGGACAACCTAATCAGCCCCAGCATTTT. The full variable domain, in which reference TRBV5-1 and TRBJ1-5 provide the parts outside the CDR3, is KAGVTQTPRYLIKTRGQQVTLSCSPISGHRSVSWYQQTPGQGLQFLFEYFSETQRNKGNFPGRFSGRQFSNSRSEMNVSTLELGDSALYLCASSLFGGQPNQPQHFGDGTRLSIL.

This chain connects TRBV19 to TRBJ1-4; 9 bases agree with TRBD1. Trimming at V came to 0 bases and at J to 8 bases, leaving 22 bases not matched to a gene. CDR3 length: 21 amino acids. CDR1 LNHDA and CDR2 SQIVND come from the germline V gene (reference sequence). CDR3: CASSIDLPPGQGLIKAEKLFF. Written as DNA, the CDR3 is TGTGCCAGTAGTATAGATCTTCCCCCGGGACAGGGACTAATAAAAGCGGAAAAACTGTTTTTT.

The chain carries TRBV12-3 or TRBV12-4 and TRBJ2-1; no clear D gene. V was clipped by 5 bases and J by 9 bases, with 8 bases between them. This CDR3 is 11 amino acids long. In DNA, the CDR3 is TGTGCCAGCAGTCGAAATAGTGAGCAGTTCTTC. Translation gives CASSRNSEQFF.

This clone showed up just once. The chain has TRBV2 and TRBJ2-5, with D perhaps matching TRBD1 (5 bases). The CDR3 has 13 amino acids. The V end was cut by 6 bases, the J end by 5 bases, with 13 bases between. CDR1 and CDR2 (germline): SNHLY, FYNNEI. The CDR3, as DNA: TGTGCCAGCAGCGCAGGGCTGGGGGAGACCCAGTACTTC. This codes for CASSAGLGETQYF.

The chain uses TRBV5-1 and TRBJ2-4, with TRBD2 identical over 13 bases. V dropped 0 bases and J dropped 1; count of bases not matched to a gene: 19. The germline gives CDR1 SGHRS, CDR2 YFSETQ. The CDR3 has 23 amino acids. The CDR3 is CASSLGGPLAGGPSSKAKNIQYF. CDR3 nucleotide sequence: TGCGCCAGCAGCTTGGGGGGCCCACTAGCGGGAGGGCCAAGTAGTAAGGCCAAAAACATTCAGTACTTC.

The gene calls are TRBV27 and TRBJ1-2; 8 positions agree with TRBD1. The V segment lost 3 bases and the J segment 4 bases; nucleotides outside the gene matches: 7. Germline-derived CDR1 and CDR2 are MNHEY and SMNVEV (reference sequence). This CDR3 comprises 15 residues. The DNA of the CDR3 is TGTGCCAGCAGTTTCCCGGACAGGGCGCTCTATGGCTACACCTTC. It encodes CASSFPDRALYGYTF.

The chain links TRBV27 to TRBJ1-2; TRBD1 matches 7 bases. The germline V gene has CDR1 MNHEY and CDR2 SMNVEV (reference sequence). Germline trimming cut 8 bases from V and 8 bases from J; bases unmatched to any gene: 8. This CDR3 has 12 amino acids. In DNA form, the CDR3 reads TGTGCCAGCGGGGGTACAGGGGAGGGCTACACCTTC. Translated, it gives CASGGTGEGYTF.

DNA of the CDR3: TGTGCCAGCAGTTACTCGAGCCTAGCTCCTTCTAACTATGGCTACACCTTC. This translates into CASSYSSLAPSNYGYTF. The J gene is TRBJ1-2, the V gene TRBV6-2 or TRBV6-3; D not certain. The CDR3 consists of 17 residues. Germline V gene data show CDR1 as MNHEY and CDR2 as SVGEGT. The germline V and J ends were trimmed by 0 bases and 0 bases, with 14 bases remaining between them.

This chain connects TRBV7-2 to TRBJ2-1; D remains unclear. This CDR3 is built from 13 residues. Trimming shortened V by 2 bases and J by 9 bases, and 11 bases separated the two germline ends. Germline loops: CDR1 SGHTA, CDR2 FQGNSA. The CDR3 reads CASSLPAKGEQFF. The CDR3 bases are TGTGCCAGCAGCTTACCAGCGAAGGGTGAGCAGTTCTTC.

J is TRBJ1-5 and V is TRBV6-2 or TRBV6-3; possible D gene TRBD1, 6 bases. Trimming shortened V by 6 bases and J by 6 bases, and 15 bases separated the two germline ends. Germline loops: CDR1 MNHEY, CDR2 SVGEGT. The CDR3 covers 14 residues. For the CDR3, the DNA is TGTGCCAGCAGCTATGGGGGGGGCGGTCAGCCCCAGCATTTT. Protein product: CASSYGGGGQPQHF.

The V call is TRBV7-3, the J call TRBJ2-1; D tentatively fits TRBD1 or TRBD2 (5 bases each). The CDR3 extends over 15 amino acids. Germline-derived CDR1 and CDR2 are SGHTA and FQGTGA. Trimming stripped 2 bases from V and 2 bases from J, with 10 bases between. This CDR3 is CASSLWTGPYNEQFF. In DNA, the CDR3 is TGTGCCAGCAGCTTATGGACGGGGCCCTACAATGAGCAGTTCTTC.

This clone was observed a single time. The J gene is TRBJ2-7, the V gene TRBV10-2; D uncertain. The germline V gene encodes CDR1 WSHSY and CDR2 SAAADI. The CDR3 spans 13 residues. The V and J ends lost 8 bases and 3 bases respectively, with 14 bases between them. CDR3 loop: CASSLLGSYEQYF. CDR3 in DNA: TGCGCCAGCTCCCTCTTGGGAAGCTACGAGCAGTACTTC.

CDR3 in amino acids: CASSRDRMNTEAFF. CDR3 DNA: TGTGCCAGCAGTAGGGACAGAATGAACACTGAAGCTTTCTTT. This rearrangement joins TRBV6-5 to TRBJ1-1, with 7 nucleotides matching TRBD1. Germline-derived CDR1 and CDR2 are MNHEY and SVGAGI. After removal of 5 bases from V and 0 bases from J, the junction contained 3 bases not matched to a gene. This CDR3 has 14 residues.

This chain uses TRBV11-3 with TRBJ1-4; D ambiguous. The CDR3 contains 17 residues. The germline V gene encodes CDR1 SGHNT and CDR2 YENEEA. Trimming cost V 1 base and J 0 bases, with 12 bases left between them. CDR3 region: CASSLGRRATTNEKLFF. The CDR3 DNA reads as TGTGCCAGCAGCTTAGGTCGGCGGGCTACAACTAATGAAAAACTGTTTTTT.

There are a few counts of this clone. V gene TRBV7-9 combines with J gene TRBJ2-3, with TRBD1 matching over 8 bases. Looked up from germline, CDR1 is SEHNR and CDR2 is FQNEAQ (reference sequence). This CDR3 is 16 amino acids long. J gave up 4 bases and V 1 base, and 7 bases lay outside the gene matches. The CDR3 DNA reads as TGTGCCAGCAGCTTAGGGCCCCCAGGGGGCGCAGATACGCAGTATTTT. Its protein is CASSLGPPGGADTQYF.

This chain connects TRBV7-9 to TRBJ1-6; D is uncertain. The germline CDR1 and CDR2 sequences are SEHNR and FQNEAQ (reference sequence). V lost 5 bases and J lost 11, with 19 bases in between. The CDR3 extends over 15 amino acids. CDR3 loop: CASSPGLVGLPPLHF. In DNA form, the CDR3 reads TGTGCCAGCAGCCCTGGCCTCGTTGGTCTTCCACCCCTCCACTTT.

The J gene is TRBJ2-7, the V gene TRBV7-8; 7 bases are a match to TRBD2. V shed 5 bases and J 0 bases; nucleotides not matched to a gene: 19. This CDR3 contains 19 residues. Per germline, CDR1 SGHVS and CDR2 FQNEAQ. CDR3 coding DNA: TGTGCCAGCAGCCCCTTCCTAGCGGTTGTCGTAGAAACCTCCTACGAGCAGTACTTC. Its translation is CASSPFLAVVVETSYEQYF.

The rearrangement joins TRBV5-1 to TRBJ2-5; TRBD2 is a possible D gene (5 bases). This CDR3 is built from 17 residues. Per germline, CDR1 SGHRS and CDR2 YFSETQ. The V and J ends lost 1 base and 5 bases respectively, with 21 bases between them. The CDR3, as DNA: TGCGCCAGCAGCTTGAATCTAGCCCTACTGCCCCTGGAGACCCAGTACTTC. It codes for CASSLNLALLPLETQYF. The full variable domain, its missing parts supplied by reference TRBV5-1 and TRBJ2-5, is KAGVTQTPRYLIKTRGQQVTLSCSPISGHRSVSWYQQTPGQGLQFLFEYFSETQRNKGNFPGRFSGRQFSNSRSEMNVSTLELGDSALYLCASSLNLALLPLETQYFGPGTRLLVL.

This chain uses TRBV9 with TRBJ1-2; TRBD1 might be the D (6 bases). Between the trimmed V and J ends, which lost 7 bases and 4 bases, there was a span of 14 bases. CDR1 SGDLS and CDR2 YYNGEE come from the germline V gene. CDR3 length equals 13 residues. The CDR3 reads CASSHGQRYGYTF. DNA for the CDR3: TGTGCCAGCTCCCACGGACAGCGCTATGGCTACACCTTC.

In the case of this clone: A much larger clone is a single base away; this may be a read error. In the same sample, other DNA sequences code for this CDR3. This chain links TRBV6-4 with TRBJ2-1; 7 nucleotides agree with TRBD2. The CDR3 totals 15 residues. Germline V lookup: CDR1 MRHNA, CDR2 SNTAGT. CDR3 residues: CASSDSSGSYNEQFF. CDR3 nucleotides: TGCGCCAGCAGTGACTCTAGCGGCTCCTACAATGAGCAGTTCTTC.

The chain joins TRBV5-4 to TRBJ2-7; D is unresolved. CDR3 length: 18 residues. Germline values: CDR1 SGHNT, CDR2 YYREEE (reference sequence). V lost 0 bases and J lost 3, with 22 bases in between. The CDR3 DNA reads as TGTGCCAGCAGCTTGGCGGGCAGATTCTCAACGCCCCTCTACGAGCAGTACTTC. Protein sequence: CASSLAGRFSTPLYEQYF.

This chain connects TRBV2 to TRBJ2-1; the match to TRBD2 covers 9 bases. The CDR3 covers 15 residues. Germline V gives CDR1 SNHLY, CDR2 FYNNEI. J gave up 7 bases and V 11 bases, and 15 bases lay outside the gene matches. CDR3 sequence: CAYGVESLAGNEQFF. The CDR3 bases are TGTGCCTACGGTGTCGAGTCCCTAGCGGGGAATGAGCAGTTCTTC. Variable domain in full (rest from reference TRBV2 and TRBJ2-1): EPEVTQTPSHQVTQMGQEVILRCVPISNHLYFYWYRQILGQKVEFLVSFYNNEISEKSEIFDDQFSVERPDGSNFTLKIRSTKLEDSAMYFCAYGVESLAGNEQFFGPGTRLTVL.

The chain couples TRBV9 to TRBJ2-1; no firm D call. V dropped 7 bases and J dropped 6 bases, with 5 bases sitting between them. Germline V gene sequence: CDR1 SGDLS, CDR2 YYNGEE. This CDR3 is 10 amino acids long. The CDR3 here is CASGSNEQFF. Here the CDR3 DNA reads TGTGCCAGCGGGTCCAATGAGCAGTTCTTC.

The chain combines TRBV30 with TRBJ1-3, with 9 bases aligning to TRBD1. The germline V gene encodes CDR1 GTSNPN and CDR2 SVGIG (reference sequence). The CDR3 is made up of 17 amino acids. Trimming at V came to 2 bases and at J to 3 bases, leaving 11 bases not matched to a gene. As DNA, the CDR3 is TGTGCCTGGAGTATACAGGGGGCGATTTTGGATGGAAACACCATATATTTT. Amino acids: CAWSIQGAILDGNTIYF.